This entry lists 13 T cell receptor beta chains sequenced from one sample in a study of T-cell memory formation after mild COVID-19. TCRdb processed the 5' RACE reads anew with MiXCR; each CDR3 protein has one entry. The data show 400,000 or so distinct CDR3 sequences, 20% to 25% seen once. The sequencing input was PBMCs or a T cell subset sorted from them (not recorded which). All receptors come from an adult woman who had mild COVID-19 (a few samples of this study predate the infection). Cell type and time point are not known.

CDR3 DNA sequence: TGTGCCAGCAGTTACTCGGTCGGGACACAATACGAGCAGTACTTC. It specifies CASSYSVGTQYEQYF. This rearrangement joins TRBV6-5 to TRBJ2-7, with D tentatively TRBD1 (6 bases). The V gene lost 0 bases and the J gene lost 4 bases, with 13 bases spanning the gap. This CDR3 spans 15 amino acids. Germline values: CDR1 MNHEY, CDR2 SVGAGI.

This clonotype showed up just a few times. V and J are TRBV7-3 and TRBJ2-1, with 7 bases fitting TRBD1. This CDR3 has 13 residues. The germline CDR1 and CDR2 sequences are SGHTA and FQGTGA. With 5 bases clipped from V and 8 bases from J, the junction kept 6 bases outside the gene matches. In nucleotides, the CDR3 is TGTGCCAGCAGCGGCTTGCAGGGGGATGAGCAGTTCTTC. As protein: CASSGLQGDEQFF.

V is TRBV5-5 and J is TRBJ2-5; weak D call: TRBD1 (6 bases). Trimming removed 3 bases at V and 5 bases at J, with 17 bases between. CDR1 SGHKS and CDR2 YYEKEE come from the germline V gene (reference sequence). CDR3 size: 15 residues. The CDR3 protein is CASSWRTVEGETQYF. CDR3 nucleotide sequence: TGTGCCAGCAGCTGGAGGACAGTAGAGGGGGAGACCCAGTACTTC. Full variable domain (remainder filled in from reference TRBV5-5 and TRBJ2-5): DAGVTQSPTHLIKTRGQQVTLRCSPISGHKSVSWYQQVLGQGPQFIFQYYEKEERGRGNFPDRFSARQFPNYSSELNVNALLLGDSALYLCASSWRTVEGETQYFGPGTRLLVL.

J is TRBJ2-7 and V is TRBV14; 9 bases agree with TRBD1. This CDR3 has 19 amino acids. CDR1 SGHDN and CDR2 FVKESK come from the germline V gene. The junction had 21 bases not matched to a gene; V was cut back by 5 bases and J by 4 bases. The CDR3 loop reads CASSTREINRDRVEYEQYF. The CDR3 nucleotides read TGTGCCAGCAGCACTCGAGAGATTAACCGGGACAGGGTGGAATACGAGCAGTACTTC.

This clonotype was detected only a few times. The chain recombines TRBV29-1 with TRBJ2-3; the D gene is possibly TRBD1 (5 bases). This CDR3 is built from 14 residues. Trimming stripped 7 bases from V and 1 base from J, with 15 bases between. The germline V gene encodes CDR1 SQVTM and CDR2 ANQGSEA. The DNA for the CDR3 is TGCAGCGAGGGGCCAGGGTCGGGCACAGATACGCAGTATTTT. This codes for CSEGPGSGTDTQYF.

J is TRBJ2-1 and V is TRBV7-3; D gene unclear. V was trimmed by 5 bases and J by 10 bases, leaving 12 bases between them. The CDR3 covers 12 residues. Germline values: CDR1 SGHTA, CDR2 FQGTGA. The CDR3: CASSPDKAEQFF. DNA for the CDR3: TGTGCCAGCAGCCCAGATAAAGCGGAGCAGTTCTTC.

This chain uses TRBV12-3 or TRBV12-4 with TRBJ2-2; D call uncertain. The CDR3 totals 11 residues. V was clipped by 8 bases and J by 2 bases, with 3 bases between them. CDR3 sequence reads: CASDNTGELFF. CDR3 sequence (DNA): TGTGCCAGCGATAACACCGGGGAGCTGTTTTTT.

The chain uses TRBV29-1 and TRBJ1-1; 7 nucleotides agree with TRBD1. Germline assignment: CDR1 SQVTM and CDR2 ANQGSEA. V trimming: 7 bases; J trimming: 3 bases; junction bases outside the gene matches: 11. CDR3 length: 14 amino acids. CDR3 DNA sequence: TGCAGCGCGGCACCCGGGACAGACTACACTGAAGCTTTCTTT. This codes for CSAAPGTDYTEAFF.

V is TRBV7-2 and J is TRBJ2-1; no definite D call. From germline, CDR1 is SGHTA and CDR2 FQGNSA. The V end was cut by 5 bases, the J end by 3 bases, with 11 bases between. CDR3 length equals 14 residues. The DNA for the CDR3 is TGTGCCAGCAGCCGGCGTACCTTCTACAATGAGCAGTTCTTC. Translating it yields CASSRRTFYNEQFF.

This clonotype turned up a few times. The V gene is TRBV7-6, the J gene TRBJ2-2, with TRBD2 matching over 10 bases. Trimming took 2 bases from V and 6 from J; bases not matched to a gene: 6. This CDR3 is 16 amino acids long. CDR1 and CDR2 (germline): SGHVS, FNYEAQ. The CDR3 protein is CASSLHTGTSAGELFF. CDR3 coding DNA: TGTGCCAGCAGCTTACACACCGGGACTAGCGCCGGGGAGCTGTTTTTT.

As concerns this clonotype: One end of the junction fails to match germline, which may point to a read error. The chain's CDR3 is CASSLGAGVPQETQYF. CDR3 DNA sequence: TGTGCTAGCAGCTTAGGAGCGGGAGTGCCTCAAGAGACCCAGTACTTC. The rearrangement joins TRBV7-7 to TRBJ2-5, with 8 bases that match TRBD2. Germline CDR1 reads SSHAT; CDR2 reads FNYEAQ (reference sequence). This CDR3 is 16 amino acids long.

V usage is TRBV12-3 or TRBV12-4 and J usage is TRBJ2-7; TRBD2 agrees at 12 bases. V was pared by 6 bases and J by 2 bases, with 2 bases of the junction left unmatched. The CDR3 loop spans 14 amino acids. The CDR3 region is CASRTSGRPYEQYF. In nucleotides, the CDR3 is TGTGCCAGCAGGACTAGCGGGAGACCCTACGAGCAGTACTTC.

This clonotype was counted a few times. The chain is built from TRBV5-4 and TRBJ2-5; D may be TRBD2 (6 bases). With 2 bases removed from V and 2 bases from J, the gap between germline ends came to 10 bases. Per germline, CDR1 SGHNT and CDR2 YYREEE (reference sequence). The CDR3 sequence is 14 residues long. The DNA for the CDR3 is TGTGCCAGCAGCTTTCCGGGGGATCAAGAGACCCAGTACTTC. It codes for CASSFPGDQETQYF.